A selection of T cell receptor beta chains follows, all from one sample in a study of CD8 T cells in ankylosing spondylitis. TCRdb redid the calling of the 5' RACE reads with MiXCR, one entry per CDR3 protein. The sample yields fewer than 650,000 distinct CDR3 sequences, 12% seen once. What was sequenced was blood, either unsorted or a sorted T cell fraction (not recorded which). These receptors originate from a male donor with ankylosing spondylitis. CDR3s include the opening cysteine and the closing phenylalanine or tryptophan. The order of the fields is V gene, J gene, clone size, D gene, CDR3 DNA, CDR3 protein. D genes are given only for firm matches. The listing skips clone size in some rows; elsewhere it reads once, few, many or a size class.

TRBV20-1	TRBJ2-3	few	TRBD1	TGCAGTGGGACAGGCTCTAGCACAGATACGCAGTATTTT	CSGTGSSTDTQYF
TRBV20-1	TRBJ2-2	many	.	TGCAGTGCAATACAGGGCTACACCGGGGAGCTGTTTTTT	CSAIQGYTGELFF
TRBV12-3/TRBV12-4	TRBJ1-2	few	.	TGTGCCAGCAGTTTAACCCCACAGGGTCATGGCTACACCTTC	CASSLTPQGHGYTF
TRBV3-1	TRBJ2-7	.	TRBD1	TGTGCCAGCAGCCAGGAAATCCCGGGACAGGCCCCCTACGAGCAGTACTTC	CASSQEIPGQAPYEQYF
TRBV5-1	TRBJ2-1	many	.	TGCGCCAGCAGCTTGGAGTGGTCGGGGAGGAATGAGCAGTTCTTC	CASSLEWSGRNEQFF
TRBV4-1	TRBJ2-5	many	TRBD1	TGCGCCAGCAGCCAAGGAGCCATGGGACAGGGAATAGGGCAAGAGACCCAGTACTTC	CASSQGAMGQGIGQETQYF
TRBV10-3	TRBJ2-1	few	.	TGTGCCATCAGTGAGGGTGTAGACTCCAGCTCCTACAATGAGCAGTTCTTC	CAISEGVDSSSYNEQFF
TRBV24-1	TRBJ1-2	few	.	TGTGCCACCTCGAGTTCGGACGTCAGTTATGGCTACACCTTC	CATSSSDVSYGYTF
TRBV24-1	TRBJ2-3	.	.	TGTGCCACCAGTGCCTCGACAACTCCCACAGATACGCAGTATTTT	CATSASTTPTDTQYF
TRBV5-1	TRBJ2-3	many	.	TGCGCCAGCAGCTTGGATAGGAAAAGGGATACGCAGTATTTT	CASSLDRKRDTQYF
TRBV12-3/TRBV12-4	TRBJ2-3	few	.	TGTGCCAGCAGCCGATTCTTCGGTACAGATACGCAGTATTTT	CASSRFFGTDTQYF
TRBV30	TRBJ2-1	few	TRBD1	TGTGCCTGGAGTGTGAAGGGGGCCAGGCAGTTCTTC	CAWSVKGARQFF
TRBV20-1	TRBJ2-7	few	.	TGCAGTGCTAGTCCTCGGGCCGAGCAGTACTTC	CSASPRAEQYF
TRBV7-9	TRBJ1-1	.	.	TGTGCCAGCAGCTTAAATTTGGAGCCAAAAGCTTTCTTT	CASSLNLEPKAFF
TRBV29-1	TRBJ1-3	few	.	TGCAGCGTCCTCTGGCCGGGTCGGTCAGGAAACACCATATATTTT	CSVLWPGRSGNTIYF
TRBV15	TRBJ2-7	once	.	TGTGCCACCAGCAGAACTAGCTACGAGCAGTACTTC	CATSRTSYEQYF
TRBV5-1	TRBJ1-6	.	.	TGCGCCAGCAGCTTGCGGGGGCGCGGGTCTTCACCCCTCCACTTT	CASSLRGRGSSPLHF
TRBV6-1	TRBJ1-1	few	.	TGTGCCAGCAGTGAGAGGGAGAACACTGAAGCTTTCTTT	CASSERENTEAFF
TRBV15	TRBJ1-4	.	.	TGTGCCACCAGTTGGGCAGGGTTAAATGAAAAACTGTTTTTT	CATSWAGLNEKLFF
TRBV28	TRBJ2-3	few	.	TGTGCCAGGAGTCTTCCCGGCCCGGGCGAAGATACGCAGTATTTT	CARSLPGPGEDTQYF
TRBV7-2	TRBJ2-3	few	TRBD2	TGTGCCAGCAGCTCGACTAGCGGGAGTTGGTCAGATACGCAGTATTTT	CASSSTSGSWSDTQYF
TRBV12-3/TRBV12-4	TRBJ2-2	many	.	TGTGCCAGCAGTTTAGGCCTCCGATCGCGGGCCGGGGAGCTGTTTTTT	CASSLGLRSRAGELFF
TRBV5-1	TRBJ1-2	many	.	TGCGCCAGCAGCTCTATGTCGGGGGGCAATGGCTACACCTTC	CASSSMSGGNGYTF
TRBV10-2	TRBJ2-2	few	TRBD1	TGCGCCATACAGGGGGCGCGCACCGGGGAGCTGTTTTTT	CAIQGARTGELFF